The 8 T cell receptor beta chains listed next were all sequenced from one sample in a study of blood T cell repertoires in COVID-19. Profiling relied on immunoSEQ multiplex PCR, and the TCRdb table lists in-frame clones only, not all of them. The table includes about 400,000 clones, roughly 90% detected once. Sequencing was done on a sample of PBMCs or T cells enriched from blood (not recorded which). The origin of the receptors is a woman between 40 and 50 years old with acute COVID-19.

This chain uses TRBV9 with TRBJ2-7, with 8 bases matching TRBD2. Germline V CDR1 and CDR2: SGDLS, YYNGEE. The CDR3 is 15 amino acids. The V segment lost 4 bases and the J segment 2 bases; nucleotides outside the gene matches: 8. For the CDR3, the DNA is TGTGCCAGCAGCCGGGACCCTAGCGGGCCCTACGAGCAGTACTTC. Its protein is CASSRDPSGPYEQYF.

The chain recombines TRBV10-2 with TRBJ1-1; 7 bases match TRBD1. Germline loops: CDR1 WSHSY, CDR2 SAAADI. The CDR3 is 17 amino acids. V shed 2 bases, J shed 0 bases, and the junction held 9 bases outside the gene matches. The CDR3 coding sequence is TGCGCCAGCAGTGAGGTGACAGGGCGTCCCGTGAACACTGAAGCTTTCTTT. Protein: CASSEVTGRPVNTEAFF.

J is TRBJ1-4 and V is TRBV3-1 (or the pseudogene TRBV3-2), with 10 nucleotides matching TRBD1. From germline, CDR1 is LGHDT and CDR2 YNNKEL (reference sequence). With 0 bases clipped from V and 7 bases from J, the junction kept 5 bases outside the gene matches. There are 16 residues in the CDR3. CDR3 in DNA: TGTGCCAGCAGCCAAGATGGGACAGGGGAGGCTGAAAAACTGTTTTTT. Its translation: CASSQDGTGEAEKLFF.

The chain recombines TRBV12-2 with TRBJ2-3; the table's D gene call, TRBD2, was not cross checked with the DNA. TRBV12-2 is shown as a pseudogene. The CDR3 extends over 14 amino acids. The CDR3 here is CASRSSRASATQYF. CDR3 sequence (DNA): TGTGCAAGTCGCTCCTCGAGGGCCTCAGCTACGCAGTATTTT.

The rearrangement uses TRBV5-6 and TRBJ2-3, with TRBD1 as a possible D gene (5 bases). The CDR3 has 12 residues. V was trimmed by 4 bases and J by 4 bases, leaving 7 bases between them. CDR1 and CDR2 from the germline V gene are SGHDT and YYEEEE. The CDR3 reads CASSPGPDTQYF. In DNA form, the CDR3 reads TGTGCCAGCAGCCCAGGGCCAGATACGCAGTATTTT.

The chain uses TRBV23-1 and TRBJ2-1; 8 bases fit TRBD1. TRBV23-1 is treated as an ORF (open reading frame) with a function not yet certain. The CDR3 is made up of 13 amino acids. Trimming took 4 bases from V and 9 from J; bases not matched to a gene: 5. The CDR3 DNA follows: TGCGCCAGCAGTCGGTTCAGGGGGCTTGAGCAGTTCTTC. Amino acids: CASSRFRGLEQFF.

This clone is a singleton in its sample. The V call is TRBV5-4, the J call TRBJ1-1, with unresolved D. The CDR3 consists of 15 residues. Germline CDR1 and CDR2: SGHNT and YYREEE (reference sequence). Trimming pared 0 bases from V and 7 bases from J, leaving 16 bases between. CDR3 bases: TGTGCCAGCAGCTTGGATTTGGCGGGAACACTTGAAGCTTTCTTT. It codes for CASSLDLAGTLEAFF.

This chain joins TRBV4-1 and TRBJ1-5; D might be TRBD1 (5 bases). Germline loops: CDR1 MGHRA, CDR2 YSYEKL. CDR3 length: 18 amino acids. V shed 4 bases and J shed 0 bases, with 19 bases lying between them. In DNA form, the CDR3 reads TGCGCCAGCAGCCCCGCCACCGACAGACCCTATAGCAATCAGCCCCAGCATTTT. Encoded protein: CASSPATDRPYSNQPQHF.